This passage covers 32 T cell receptor beta chains from one sample sequenced in a study of shared clonotypes between healthy human individuals. Produced via immunoSEQ multiplex PCR; TCRdb's table is partial and in-frame only. Of more than 900,000 clones in the sample, around 78% were seen once. The material sequenced was memory CD4+ T cells from PBMCs. Documented subset: CD45RA-negative fraction. These receptor sequences come from a man aged 18 to 30 in good health. Some clones in this sample may be carry-over from other donors' samples.

The sample holds a few counts of this clone. The V gene is TRBV7-9, the J gene TRBJ2-3; D gene unclear. The CDR3 is made up of 13 amino acids. Germline V gene data show CDR1 as SEHNR and CDR2 as FQNEAQ (reference sequence). V lost 11 bases and J 1 base, leaving 13 bases between the germline ends. The CDR3 loop reads CAGAASGTDTQYF. The DNA of the CDR3 is TGTGCCGGCGCGGCTAGTGGCACAGATACGCAGTATTTT.

This chain links TRBV28 with TRBJ1-1; D not certain. Per the germline V gene, CDR1 is MDHEN and CDR2 is SYDVKM. The CDR3 extends over 14 amino acids. Deletions cut 1 base from V and 4 bases from J, with 10 bases between. CDR3 coding DNA: TGTGCCAGCAGTTTATTGGCAGAACTCACTGAAGCTTTCTTT. It specifies CASSLLAELTEAFF. The variable domain in full, completed from reference TRBV28 and TRBJ1-1, reads DVKVTQSSRYLVKRTGEKVFLECVQDMDHENMFWYRQDPGLGLRLIYFSYDVKMKEKGDIPEGYSVSREKKERFSLILESASTNQTSMYLCASSLLAELTEAFFGQGTRLTVV.

The sample holds one count of this clone. V is TRBV5-1 and J is TRBJ1-2, with D possibly TRBD1 on 5 matching bases. Germline CDR1 and CDR2: SGHRS and YFSETQ. Trimming took off 0 bases at V and 6 bases at J, with 15 bases between the two ends. The CDR3 extends over 15 amino acids. CDR3: CASSLGLNRLNGYTF. DNA for the CDR3: TGCGCCAGCAGCTTGGGTCTTAACAGGTTAAATGGCTACACCTTC. The full variable domain, in which reference TRBV5-1 and TRBJ1-2 provide the parts outside the CDR3, is KAGVTQTPRYLIKTRGQQVTLSCSPISGHRSVSWYQQTPGQGLQFLFEYFSETQRNKGNFPGRFSGRQFSNSRSEMNVSTLELGDSALYLCASSLGLNRLNGYTFGSGTRLTVV.

There are a few counts of this clone. J is TRBJ2-1 and V is TRBV29-1, with a possible D match to TRBD2 (5 bases). This CDR3 contains 14 residues. V lost 1 base and J 0 bases, leaving 7 bases between the germline ends. CDR1 and CDR2 (germline): SQVTM, ANQGSEA. The CDR3 sequence: CSVEVGSSYNEQFF. The CDR3 bases are TGCAGCGTTGAAGTGGGGAGCTCCTACAATGAGCAGTTCTTC.

This sequence joins TRBV11-2 and TRBJ2-1; D perhaps matches TRBD1 (6 bases). V shed 5 bases and J shed 4 bases, with 15 bases lying between them. The CDR3 is 15 amino acids. CDR1 and CDR2 from the germline V gene are SGHAT and FQNNGV. CDR3 sequence reads: CASSPGAGQYNEQFF. CDR3 DNA: TGTGCCAGCAGCCCAGGGGCAGGTCAGTACAATGAGCAGTTCTTC.

This chain links TRBV7-9 with TRBJ2-1; D not resolved. The CDR3 sequence is 12 residues long. Germline CDR1 and CDR2: SEHNR and FQNEAQ (reference sequence). V gave up 7 bases and J gave up 2 bases, with 6 bases separating them. The CDR3 is CASNPPYNEQFF. The CDR3 nucleotides are TGTGCCAGCAACCCCCCCTACAATGAGCAGTTCTTC.

The V gene is TRBV27, the J gene TRBJ2-4, with D perhaps matching TRBD1 (5 bases). V lost 5 bases, J lost 6 bases, and 17 bases lay in between. The CDR3 has 15 amino acids. Germline CDR1 MNHEY, CDR2 SMNVEV (reference sequence). The CDR3 protein is CASSPTTDTINIQYF. For the CDR3, the DNA is TGTGCCAGCAGTCCCACGACAGATACTATAAACATTCAGTACTTC.

The chain employs TRBV6-5 and TRBJ1-5; the D gene is possibly TRBD1 (5 bases). Germline CDR1 reads MNHEY; CDR2 reads SVGAGI. Trimming stripped 8 bases from V and 6 bases from J, with 11 bases between. CDR3 length: 12 residues. The CDR3 loop is CASQTGGQPQHF. The CDR3 DNA is TGTGCCAGCCAAACCGGGGGTCAGCCCCAGCATTTT.

CDR3 amino acids: CASSIRANTEAFF. CDR3 coding DNA: TGTGCCAGTAGTATCCGAGCAAACACTGAAGCTTTCTTT. The chain recombines TRBV19 with TRBJ1-1, with D unclear. From germline, CDR1 is LNHDA and CDR2 SQIVND (reference sequence). Trimming left V 3 bases short and J 2 bases short, with 7 bases between. The CDR3 consists of 13 residues.

The V call is TRBV19, the J call TRBJ2-1, with 7 bases matching TRBD1. The V segment lost 5 bases and the J segment 8 bases; nucleotides outside the gene matches: 15. The CDR3 totals 16 residues. Looked up from germline, CDR1 is LNHDA and CDR2 is SQIVND (reference sequence). The CDR3 region is CASSPRERTGRDEQFF. The CDR3 region has the DNA TGTGCCAGTAGTCCCCGAGAGCGGACAGGACGGGATGAGCAGTTCTTC.

The chain recombines TRBV7-9 with TRBJ1-1; possibly TRBD1 for D (5 bases). Germline loops: CDR1 SEHNR, CDR2 FQNEAQ (reference sequence). Trimming left V 4 bases short and J 4 bases short, with 10 bases between. The CDR3 runs to 13 residues. The CDR3 loop is CASSWGSGTEAFF. In nucleotides, the CDR3 is TGTGCCAGCAGCTGGGGCAGTGGCACTGAAGCTTTCTTT.

CDR3 nucleotides: TGTGCCAGCAGCCCCCCGGGGGCAAGGGCTGAAGCTTTCTTT. Translation gives CASSPPGARAEAFF. The chain employs TRBV7-9 and TRBJ1-1, with a possible D match to TRBD1 (6 bases). The V gene lost 5 bases and the J gene lost 6 bases, with 16 bases spanning the gap. In germline, CDR1 is SEHNR, CDR2 FQNEAQ (reference sequence). The CDR3 is 14 residues long.

The V gene is TRBV20-1, the J gene TRBJ1-1; D is undetermined. V was shortened by 3 bases and J by 0 bases, with 2 bases between the two germline ends. The CDR3 contains 11 residues. From germline, CDR1 is DFQATT and CDR2 SNEGSKA (reference sequence). The CDR3 DNA follows: TGCAGTGCTAGGATGAACACTGAAGCTTTCTTT. Its translation: CSARMNTEAFF.

V usage is TRBV2 and J usage is TRBJ2-5; 10 bases map to TRBD2. The germline V gene has CDR1 SNHLY and CDR2 FYNNEI. The CDR3 has 15 amino acids. V shed 4 bases and J 5 bases; nucleotides not matched to a gene: 7. CDR3 protein: CASSGTSGKGETQYF. The CDR3 region has the DNA TGTGCCAGCAGTGGAACTAGCGGGAAGGGGGAGACCCAGTACTTC.

This chain links TRBV9 with TRBJ2-2; the D is unclear. Germline V CDR1 and CDR2: SGDLS, YYNGEE. V dropped 3 bases and J dropped 2 bases, with 8 bases sitting between them. The CDR3 length is 14 residues. In nucleotides, the CDR3 is TGTGCCAGCAGCGCAAATCTAAACACCGGGGAGCTGTTTTTT. The encoded protein is CASSANLNTGELFF.

This clone was seen just once. The gene calls are TRBV11-2 and TRBJ1-2; unclear D gene. The length of the CDR3 is 14 residues. Between the trimmed V and J ends, which lost 0 bases and 9 bases, there was a span of 14 bases. The germline V gene encodes CDR1 SGHAT and CDR2 FQNNGV. As DNA, the CDR3 is TGTGCCAGCAGCTTAGATCAGTCGTCGGGGAGCTACACCTTC. Translation: CASSLDQSSGSYTF. Based on the CDR3 plus reference TRBV11-2 and TRBJ1-2, the full variable domain is EAGVAQSPRYKIIEKRQSVAFWCNPISGHATLYWYQQILGQGPKLLIQFQNNGVVDDSQLPKDRFSAERLKGVDSTLKIQPAKLEDSAVYLCASSLDQSSGSYTFGSGTRLTVV.

The rearrangement uses TRBV7-9 and TRBJ1-4; 7 nucleotides line up with TRBD1. The trim removed 0 bases at V and 7 bases at J, leaving 2 bases unmatched. Germline V gene sequence: CDR1 SEHNR, CDR2 FQNEAQ (reference sequence). The CDR3 sequence is 14 residues long. The CDR3 nucleotides are TGTGCCAGCAGCTTAGCAGACAGGGCTGAAAAACTGTTTTTT. The encoded protein is CASSLADRAEKLFF.

The CDR3 is CATDSAQGVGETQYF. The CDR3 DNA is TGTGCCACCGACTCGGCCCAAGGGGTAGGAGAGACCCAGTACTTC. The rearrangement uses TRBV2 and TRBJ2-5; D is possibly TRBD1 (5 bases). CDR3 length equals 15 residues. V was cut by 10 bases and J by 4 bases, with 22 bases left in between. Germline loops: CDR1 SNHLY, CDR2 FYNNEI.

The CDR3 spells CASSYTEGYTF. The CDR3 coding sequence is TGTGCCAGCAGTTACACGGAGGGCTACACCTTC. The rearrangement uses TRBV6-5 and TRBJ1-2; D gene unclear. V was cut by 2 bases and J by 8 bases, with 6 bases left in between. Germline lookup yields CDR1 MNHEY and CDR2 SVGAGI. The CDR3 is 11 residues long.

The CDR3 DNA reads as TGTGCCAGCAGTTTGAGGCTAGCGGGAGCCAAAAACATTCAGTACTTC. This codes for CASSLRLAGAKNIQYF. The chain carries TRBV27 and TRBJ2-4, with TRBD2 identical over 8 bases. This CDR3 spans 16 amino acids. The junction had 4 bases not matched to a gene; V was cut back by 3 bases and J by 0 bases. The V gene's germline CDR1 is MNHEY and CDR2 SMNVEV (reference sequence).

Only a few counts were recorded for this clone. The chain recombines TRBV6-5 with TRBJ2-4; TRBD1 might be the D (7 bases). The germline V gene has CDR1 MNHEY and CDR2 SVGAGI. This CDR3 spans 15 amino acids. Trimming took 8 bases from V and 3 from J, leaving 17 bases between them. As DNA, the CDR3 is TGTGCCAGCGGAGGGGTCCGGGACAGCAAAAACATTCAGTACTTC. It yields the protein CASGGVRDSKNIQYF.

The chain couples TRBV9 to TRBJ2-1; D remains unclear. Per germline, CDR1 SGDLS and CDR2 YYNGEE. The CDR3 covers 14 residues. With 0 bases removed from V and 7 bases from J, the gap between germline ends came to 11 bases. The CDR3 bases are TGTGCCAGCAGCGTAGATTTGCGGACGAATGAGCAGTTCTTC. Its protein is CASSVDLRTNEQFF. Variable domain in full (rest from reference TRBV9 and TRBJ2-1): DSGVTQTPKHLITATGQRVTLRCSPRSGDLSVYWYQQSLDQGLQFLIQYYNGEERAKGNILERFSAQQFPDLHSELNLSSLELGDSALYFCASSVDLRTNEQFFGPGTRLTVL.

This chain connects TRBV7-3 to TRBJ2-3; 9 bases map to TRBD2. The CDR3 is made up of 17 amino acids. From germline, CDR1 is SGHTA and CDR2 FQGTGA. V lost 5 bases, J lost 3 bases, and 12 bases stayed unmatched. In DNA, the CDR3 is TGTGCCAGCAGCCTAGGTTTTAGCGGGAGTAAGACAGATACGCAGTATTTT. It specifies CASSLGFSGSKTDTQYF. Variable domain in full (rest from reference TRBV7-3 and TRBJ2-3): GAGVSQTPSNKVTEKGKYVELRCDPISGHTALYWYRQSLGQGPEFLIYFQGTGAADDSGLPNDRFFAVRPEGSVSTLKIQRTERGDSAVYLCASSLGFSGSKTDTQYFGPGTRLTVL.

The chain joins TRBV18 to TRBJ1-5, with 7 bases lining up with TRBD1. The CDR3 length is 15 residues. Germline CDR1 reads KGHSH; CDR2 reads LQKENI. V dropped 6 bases and J dropped 5; count of bases not matched to a gene: 10. CDR3 sequence: CASSLRQGGDQPQHF. The CDR3 DNA follows: TGTGCCAGCTCTCTACGACAGGGAGGGGATCAGCCCCAGCATTTT.

The chain is built from TRBV6-5 and TRBJ2-4, with D tentatively TRBD1 or TRBD2 (5 bases each). The V end was cut by 2 bases, the J end by 5 bases, with 10 bases between. The CDR3 length is 14 residues. The germline V gene has CDR1 MNHEY and CDR2 SVGAGI. Written as DNA, the CDR3 is TGTGCCAGCAGTTACGGGACCCTCGAAAACATTCAGTACTTC. Translating gives CASSYGTLENIQYF.

The gene calls are TRBV27 and TRBJ1-1; possible D gene TRBD1, 6 bases. The V end was cut by 8 bases, the J end by 10 bases, with 14 bases between. Germline-derived CDR1 and CDR2 are MNHEY and SMNVEV (reference sequence). The CDR3 has 11 amino acids. CDR3 nucleotides: TGTGCCAGCGATGGGACATCGGGAGCTTTCTTT. Protein: CASDGTSGAFF.

This clone occurred a few times. V and J are TRBV16 and TRBJ1-1; 8 nucleotides align to TRBD1. V trimming: 4 bases; J trimming: 5 bases; junction bases outside the gene matches: 9. Germline-derived CDR1 and CDR2 are KGHSY and FQNENV. The CDR3 is 15 residues long. CDR3: CASSRQGQGETEAFF. The DNA of the CDR3 is TGTGCCAGCAGCCGACAAGGACAGGGAGAGACTGAAGCTTTCTTT.

This chain uses TRBV28 with TRBJ1-2; the D is unclear. The CDR3 consists of 12 residues. V was shortened by 6 bases and J by 7 bases, with 12 bases between the two germline ends. CDR1 is MDHEN and CDR2 is SYDVKM in the germline V gene. For the CDR3, the DNA is TGTGCCAGCAGCGTCTACGACCGTGGCTACACCTTC. Residues: CASSVYDRGYTF.

The rearrangement links TRBV6-4 to TRBJ1-5; 8 bases are shared with TRBD1. The CDR3 loop spans 17 amino acids. Per germline, CDR1 MRHNA and CDR2 SNTAGT. V shed 4 bases, J shed 0 bases, and the junction held 8 bases outside the gene matches. The CDR3 DNA is TGTGCCAGCAGTGCCCGGGACAGGAGGGTTAGCAATCAGCCCCAGCATTTT. Its translation is CASSARDRRVSNQPQHF.

The rearrangement links TRBV7-3 to TRBJ2-2; D possibly uses TRBD1 or TRBD2 (6 bases each). Germline V CDR1 and CDR2: SGHTA, FQGTGA. This CDR3 region has 17 residues. V lost 2 bases and J 5 bases, leaving 18 bases between the germline ends. The CDR3 region is CASSLLGGSIKTGELFF. The CDR3 DNA reads TGTGCCAGCAGCTTATTAGGGGGGAGTATTAAGACCGGGGAGCTGTTTTTT. Full variable domain (outside the CDR3, taken from reference TRBV7-3 and TRBJ2-2): GAGVSQTPSNKVTEKGKYVELRCDPISGHTALYWYRQSLGQGPEFLIYFQGTGAADDSGLPNDRFFAVRPEGSVSTLKIQRTERGDSAVYLCASSLLGGSIKTGELFFGEGSRLTVL.

This clone was detected only a few times. The genes are TRBV25-1 and TRBJ2-1; TRBD1 aligns across 9 bases. CDR1 MGHDK and CDR2 SYGVNS come from the germline V gene. The V and J ends lost 6 bases and 6 bases, in that order; junction bases with no gene match: 9. The CDR3 has 15 residues. DNA of the CDR3: TGTGCCAGCAGCCAAGAGGACAGGGGCTTCAATGAGCAGTTCTTC. Translating gives CASSQEDRGFNEQFF.

V gene TRBV10-3 combines with J gene TRBJ2-7, with 8 bases matching TRBD1. Germline CDR1 ENHRY, CDR2 SYGVKD. The V segment lost 11 bases and the J segment 2 bases; nucleotides outside the gene matches: 5. This CDR3 has 12 amino acids. This CDR3 reads CASQGATYEQYF. The CDR3 coding sequence is TGTGCCTCGCAGGGGGCTACCTACGAGCAGTACTTC.